The sequence of this TCR beta chain was determined in a study of cytomegalovirus exposure and HLA in healthy donors. Regarding the study as a whole: Per a later analysis, HLA-associated TCR beta chains showed more clonal expansion than other, equally common TCR beta chains.

This CDR3 is 13 amino acids long. V shed 2 bases and J shed 9 bases, with 14 bases lying between them. Germline-derived CDR1 and CDR2 are GTSNPN and SVGIG (reference sequence). This clone was seen only once. Its antigen is unidentified. Primers for the PCR totalled 60 Vbeta and 13 Jbeta. The repertoire was sequenced with immunoSEQ multiplex PCR; TCRdb's copy has only in-frame clones and lacks some. The sample includes under 110,000 clones, approximately 70% seen only once; the top ten take roughly 0.79%. This receptor was identified in a boy aged 5-17 years in good health and CMV-seronegative. Sequenced material: PBMCs. The rearrangement uses TRBV30 and TRBJ2-1; tentative D call: TRBD2 (6 bases). The CDR3 spells CAWSQAGVPEQFF. CDR3 bases: TGTGCCTGGAGTCAAGCGGGTGTACCTGAGCAGTTCTTC. The variable domain in full, completed from reference TRBV30 and TRBJ2-1, reads SQTIHQWPATLVQPVGSPLSLECTVEGTSNPNLYWYRQAAGRGLQLLFYSVGIGQISSEVPQNLSASRPQDRQFILSSKKLLLSDSGFYLCAWSQAGVPEQFFGPGTRLTVL.